What follows describes a single TCR beta chain. No antigen is known for it. No base qualities exist here, and no much larger clone lies one base off it. V and J lose 4 bases and 5 bases, and a span of 17 bases separates them. Measured from the cysteine to the phenylalanine, the CDR3 is 15 residues long. Just the 45-base CDR3 DNA is kept, in frame starting at base 1. The CDR1 and CDR2 encoded by the germline V gene are ENHRY and SYGVKD. The sample originates from a study of blood T cells in healthy people across ages (dated by TCRdb to about 2015). Some background on the complete study: In model experiments, template switching captured about one uniquely barcoded TCR beta cDNA molecule for every two T cells. To avoid experimental bias, donors of different ages were spread randomly across the sequencing lanes. For two donors (one aged 18 to 29 and one aged 80 or older), the study analyzed two additional independent replicas of 1 million unique cDNA reads from the same blood draw. Age-related changes in TCR beta repertoire diversity were measured in the study by deep sequencing normalized with unique cDNA molecular identifiers. Four age groups were formed from the donors: young (average approximately 15 years), middle-aged (just under 40), aged (about 68) and long-lived (less than 85). General conclusions and limits of the study: A strong correlation was found between observed TCR beta diversity and the percentage of naive T cells measured by flow cytometry. Compared with the aged group, the long-lived group had more naive CD4+ T cells, fewer expanded clones and increased TCR diversity, a pattern suggesting age selection. Observed TCR beta diversity per million T cells fell roughly linearly with age, and a significant reduction was already apparent by age around 40. Estimates of total diversity based on one million sequenced T cells were regarded as lower bounds and as underestimates. Bulk unsorted PBMC profiling prevented conclusive comparison of naive and antigen-experienced compartments. Donor CMV infection status was unknown, potentially confounding age-related changes in expanded clonotypes.

The approximately 40 donors, aged 6 to 90 years, were systemically healthy Caucasian individuals from Russia. Each donor gave 9.5 to 10 milliliters of peripheral blood, drawn into EDTA-treated Vacutainer tubes. Ficoll-Paque density-gradient centrifugation was used to isolate PBMCs, with at least 7 million obtained per sample. Total RNA was extracted from PBMCs with Trizol reagent, with at least 5 micrograms obtained per sample. For every donor, flow cytometry on a PBMC aliquot measured the percentage of naive CD45RAhigh/CD27high T cells. The library came from 5' RACE. Sequenced using an Illumina HiSeq 2500. A second PCR of roughly 7 to 11 cycles was performed with a sample-barcoded 5' primer and a J-beta primer mix. A template-switch 5' adaptor carrying 12 random nucleotides introduced a unique molecular identifier onto each TCR beta cDNA molecule. Each sample yielded at least 3 million CDR3-containing paired-end reads. All of the RNA was converted into first-strand cDNA using the Mint cDNA synthesis kit, with a TRBC-specific oligonucleotide serving as the primer. All cDNA was treated with uracil-DNA glycosylase and then went through a first 18-cycle PCR with the universal primers M1SS and BC2_uni_R. The study's processing was this. For normalization, 1 million high-quality reads, each with a distinct molecular identifier, were randomly selected from each sample. Reads sharing molecular identifiers were discarded rather than binned into consensus sequences. MiTCR, run with a Q25 quality threshold and the strictest error-elimination algorithm, handled CDR3 identification, clonotype clustering and error correction. A nonparametric unseen species model with Euler transformation was used to estimate a lower bound on total TCR beta diversity. In-frame beta chains were kept once TCRdb had trimmed the public reads at Q25 with fastp and called clones with MiXCR. Each entry merges the rows of one CDR3 protein and shows their most common DNA and genes. V and J calls and clone size were set by TCRdb, not the authors. The sample table contains 1 million to 1.2 million distinct CDR3 sequences; only one count was recorded for 35% to 45% of them. The ten largest clones take up about 12% of the sample.

The sample was blood. This clonotype was sampled from a man between 18 and 35 years old in good health. Recombination linked TRBV10-3 to TRBJ1-1; D gene: possibly TRBD1, on 5 matching bases. The CDR3 amino acid sequence is: CAISAPEGAGTEAFF. The DNA reads as follows: TGTGCCATCAGTGCCCCGGAGGGCGCAGGGACTGAAGCTTTCTTT.